One sample yielded the 27 T cell receptor beta chains listed below, sequenced in a study of blood T cells in healthy people across ages. PCR was performed a second time for roughly 7 to 12 cycles using a sample-barcoded 5' primer and a J-beta primer mix. Via MiXCR, TCRdb re-called the 5' RACE reads, giving one row per CDR3 protein. The profile covers around 650,000 distinct CDR3 sequences, with roughly 30% appearing a single time and roughly 15% taken by the ten largest. Sequencing was done on a sample of blood. The source of these receptors is a woman aged 80 or over in good health.

The chain joins TRBV20-1 to TRBJ2-2, with 9 positions matching TRBD2. The J segment lost 2 bases and the V segment lost 1 base, leaving 5 bases of the junction unmatched. CDR1 is DFQATT, CDR2 SNEGSKA, per germline (reference sequence). CDR3 size: 16 residues. CDR3 DNA sequence: TGCAGTGCTAGAGTTAGTCTAGCGGGAAACACCGGGGAGCTGTTTTTT. This sequence encodes CSARVSLAGNTGELFF.

This clonotype came up many times. The chain carries TRBV9 and TRBJ2-5; no clear D. Germline V gene lookup returns CDR1 SGDLS and CDR2 YYNGEE. Trimming took off 2 bases at V and 5 bases at J, with 13 bases between the two ends. This CDR3 has 14 residues. CDR3 sequence (DNA): TGTGCCAGCAGCGTTGGGTTGGAGACTGAGACCCAGTACTTC. Translating it yields CASSVGLETETQYF.

This clonotype was seen many times. The chain recombines TRBV6-1 with TRBJ2-7; no definite D call. The germline V gene has CDR1 MNHNS and CDR2 SASEGT. This CDR3 contains 13 residues. Between the trimmed V and J ends, which lost 0 bases and 3 bases, there was a span of 6 bases. CDR3 amino acids: CASSEAPRYEQYF. For the CDR3, the DNA is TGTGCCAGCAGTGAAGCGCCACGCTACGAGCAGTACTTC.

This clonotype was detected many times. This chain joins TRBV20-1 and TRBJ1-6, with a weak D call TRBD1 (6 bases). In germline, CDR1 is DFQATT, CDR2 SNEGSKA (reference sequence). V was pared by 5 bases and J by 8 bases, with 16 bases between. CDR3 length: 14 residues. CDR3 amino acids: CSARSQGGDSPLHF. Written as DNA, the CDR3 is TGCAGTGCTCGCTCACAGGGAGGGGATTCACCCCTCCACTTT.

The table lists this clonotype with many counts. This chain links TRBV20-1 with TRBJ1-1, with D possibly matching TRBD1 (6 bases). Trimming took off 4 bases at V and 2 bases at J, with 11 bases between the two ends. This CDR3 is built from 13 residues. CDR1 is DFQATT and CDR2 is SNEGSKA in the germline V gene (reference sequence). This CDR3 reads CSANTGINTEAFF. CDR3 nucleotides: TGCAGTGCTAATACAGGGATTAACACTGAAGCTTTCTTT.

V is TRBV7-2 and J is TRBJ2-5; 11 nucleotides line up with TRBD2. The J call may be wrong; the DNA end is better matched by TRBJ2-1. This CDR3 is built from 15 residues. CDR1 SGHTA and CDR2 FQGNSA come from the germline V gene. CDR3 DNA: TGTGCCAGCAGCTTGCCACTAGCGGGGGTAGAGACCCAGTTCTTC. As protein: CASSLPLAGVETQFF.

This clonotype appeared a few times. A much bigger clone sits one base away, suggesting this may be a read error. The chain couples TRBV9 to TRBJ2-4; TRBD2 agrees at 11 bases. Germline V gene sequence: CDR1 SGDLS, CDR2 YYNGEE. The CDR3 totals 14 residues. The CDR3 sequence is CTSSAGTSGNIQYF. For the CDR3, the DNA is TGTACCAGCAGCGCCGGGACTAGCGGAAACATTCAGTACTTC. Using reference TRBV9 and TRBJ2-4 for the parts outside the CDR3, the full variable domain is DSGVTQTPKHLITATGQRVTLRCSPRSGDLSVYWYQQSLDQGLQFLIQYYNGEERAKGNILERFSAQQFPDLHSELNLSSLELGDSALYFCTSSAGTSGNIQYFGAGTRLSVL.

This clonotype showed up many times. The rearrangement uses TRBV7-9 and TRBJ2-4, with 8 bases fitting TRBD2. J gave up 7 bases and V 5 bases, and 7 bases lay outside the gene matches. The CDR3 has 14 amino acids. Germline CDR1 and CDR2: SEHNR and FQNEAQ (reference sequence). DNA of the CDR3: TGTGCCAGCAGCGAGCGGGGGTCCGAGAACATTCAGTACTTC. Residues: CASSERGSENIQYF.

This clonotype was detected only a few times. The V gene is TRBV12-3 or TRBV12-4, the J gene TRBJ1-2; 7 nucleotides align to TRBD1. J lost 5 bases, V lost 7 bases, and 10 bases had no gene match. The CDR3 has 14 residues. The CDR3 DNA reads TGTGCCAGCACCCGGACAGGAGAAGATTATGGCTACACCTTC. Protein product: CASTRTGEDYGYTF.

This clonotype was detected ten times or more. V gene TRBV29-1 combines with J gene TRBJ2-7; D not certain. Germline CDR1 SQVTM, CDR2 ANQGSEA. The CDR3 runs to 10 residues. V was pared by 0 bases and J by 6 bases, with 3 bases between. CDR3 amino acids: CSVEEGEQYF. The CDR3 DNA reads as TGCAGCGTTGAAGAGGGCGAGCAGTACTTC.

The chain joins TRBV7-2 to TRBJ1-3, with D possibly TRBD1 on 5 matching bases. V was shortened by 1 base and J by 4 bases, with 11 bases between the two germline ends. This CDR3 has 15 amino acids. Germline V CDR1 and CDR2: SGHTA, FQGNSA. The CDR3 region has the DNA TGTGCCAGCAGCTTAGGTGACAGACGGGGAAACACCATATATTTT. Translation: CASSLGDRRGNTIYF.

This clonotype showed up many times. The chain is built from TRBV20-1 and TRBJ2-5, with D perhaps assigned TRBD1 or TRBD2 (5 bases each). V was pared by 0 bases and J by 5 bases, with 13 bases between. CDR1 and CDR2 (germline): DFQATT, SNEGSKA (reference sequence). CDR3 size: 14 residues. CDR3 loop: CSAREPGPRETQYF. The CDR3 DNA follows: TGCAGTGCTAGAGAACCGGGGCCCAGGGAGACCCAGTACTTC.

The rearrangement links TRBV21-1 to TRBJ1-4. TRBV21-1 is a documented pseudogene. This CDR3 region has 11 residues. CDR3 nucleotide sequence: TGTGCCAGCGGACCCAATGAAAAACTGTTTTTT. Translation gives CASGPNEKLFF.

On this clonotype itself: It may be a read error: a sequence one base away is much more abundant. The J gene is TRBJ2-1, the V gene TRBV20-1, with D possibly matching TRBD2 (6 bases). The CDR3 totals 14 residues. CDR1 is DFQATT, CDR2 SNEGSKA, per germline (reference sequence). V lost 7 bases to trimming and J lost 13 bases, with 26 bases between them. The CDR3 loop reads CSVSTGDFEETQFF. The CDR3, as DNA: TGCAGTGTTTCGACTGGGGACTTTGAAGAGACCCAGTTCTTC.

V gene TRBV4-3 combines with J gene TRBJ1-6; D possibly corresponds to TRBD1 (6 bases). CDR3 length equals 15 residues. Germline lookup yields CDR1 LGHNA and CDR2 YSLEER. V was pared by 0 bases and J by 8 bases, with 11 bases between. Written as DNA, the CDR3 is TGCGCCAGCAGCCAAGATGACAGGCCCCATTCACCCCTCCACTTT. Protein: CASSQDDRPHSPLHF.

At least ten counts were recorded for this clonotype. V and J are TRBV20-1 and TRBJ2-7; D ambiguous. The CDR3 is 13 amino acids. Germline lookup yields CDR1 DFQATT and CDR2 SNEGSKA (reference sequence). V was shortened by 1 base and J by 2 bases, with 9 bases between the two germline ends. The CDR3 sequence: CSARVARTYEQYF. The CDR3 nucleotides are TGCAGTGCTAGAGTCGCCAGGACCTACGAGCAGTACTTC.

The chain links TRBV3-1 to TRBJ2-7, with D possibly TRBD1 on 6 matching bases. Germline V CDR1 and CDR2: LGHDT, YNNKEL (reference sequence). The CDR3 covers 16 residues. Trimming removed 0 bases at V and 3 bases at J, with 15 bases between. In DNA form, the CDR3 reads TGTGCCAGCAGCCAAGATTTCCAAGGACAGAACTACGAGCAGTACTTC. Its protein is CASSQDFQGQNYEQYF.

This clonotype was counted many times. The rearrangement joins TRBV6-1 to TRBJ2-7; TRBD1 is a possible D gene (6 bases). Trimming cost V 1 base and J 2 bases, with 9 bases left between them. The CDR3 contains 14 residues. Germline V lookup: CDR1 MNHNS, CDR2 SASEGT. CDR3 amino acids: CASSEDRAPYEQYF. In nucleotides, the CDR3 is TGTGCCAGCAGTGAAGACAGGGCCCCCTACGAGCAGTACTTC.

This clonotype was recorded at least ten times. The chain couples TRBV10-3 to TRBJ2-5, with 12 positions matching TRBD1. Per the germline V gene, CDR1 is ENHRY and CDR2 is SYGVKD. The CDR3 consists of 15 residues. V shed 3 bases and J 7 bases; nucleotides not matched to a gene: 6. The CDR3 DNA follows: TGTGCCATCAGTGACCCGGGACAGGGGGCGCGGACCCAGTACTTC. Protein sequence: CAISDPGQGARTQYF.

This clonotype has a handful of counts. Just one base apart from a much larger clone, this may be a read error. J is TRBJ2-1 and V is TRBV12-3 or TRBV12-4, with D possibly TRBD1 on 5 matching bases. V was pared by 3 bases and J by 13 bases, with 22 bases between. The CDR3 covers 15 residues. In nucleotides, the CDR3 is TGTGCCAGCAGTTTGAGTCGACAGTGGTCAGTGACCCAGTTCTTC. Protein product: CASSLSRQWSVTQFF.

The table lists this clonotype with many counts. The V and J genes are TRBV29-1 and TRBJ1-2, with no clear D. The germline gives CDR1 SQVTM, CDR2 ANQGSEA. The CDR3 runs 11 residues. Trimming pared 4 bases from V and 4 bases from J, leaving 7 bases between. The CDR3 loop reads CSVVASYGYTF. The CDR3 coding sequence is TGCAGCGTTGTGGCCTCCTATGGCTACACCTTC.

The chain combines TRBV4-1 with TRBJ1-5, with no clear D. CDR1 is MGHRA, CDR2 YSYEKL, per germline. This CDR3 region has 15 residues. V lost 1 base and J 1 base, leaving 8 bases between the germline ends. The CDR3 region is CASSQVVDSNQPQHF. CDR3 nucleotides: TGCGCCAGCAGCCAAGTAGTGGACAGCAATCAGCCCCAGCATTTT.

The chain employs TRBV30 and TRBJ1-2; perhaps TRBD1 as D (5 bases). Trimming left V 5 bases short and J 0 bases short, with 7 bases between. The CDR3 contains 12 residues. Germline V lookup: CDR1 GTSNPN, CDR2 SVGIG (reference sequence). The DNA of the CDR3 is TGTGCCTGGCGGGGGGCTAACTATGGCTACACCTTC. Protein product: CAWRGANYGYTF.

Ten or more counts support this clonotype. The chain couples TRBV3-1 to TRBJ2-3; D gene unclear. Germline V gene data show CDR1 as LGHDT and CDR2 as YNNKEL (reference sequence). Trimming pared 2 bases from V and 3 bases from J, leaving 3 bases between. This CDR3 is built from 12 residues. The CDR3 coding sequence is TGTGCCAGCAGCCAAATGACAGATACGCAGTATTTT. It is translated as CASSQMTDTQYF.

Of note for this clonotype: At one boundary the junction diverges from the germline segment, which might be a read error. The V call is TRBV7-2, the J call TRBJ1-2; 7 positions match TRBD1. The germline V gene encodes CDR1 SGHTA and CDR2 FQGNSA. CDR3 size: 13 residues. The CDR3 loop reads CAGSLDRAYGYTF. The CDR3 DNA sequence: TGTGCCGGCAGTTTAGACAGGGCCTATGGCTACACCTTC.

This clonotype turned up a few times. This may be a read error, as it is one base from a much larger clone. The chain recombines TRBV7-3 with TRBJ2-3; the match to TRBD2 covers 9 bases. CDR3 size: 16 residues. The germline gives CDR1 SGHTA, CDR2 FQGTGA. With V trimmed by 0 bases and J by 6 bases, 7 bases remained unmatched. CDR3 in amino acids: CASSLTPGGGADTQYF. The CDR3 DNA reads as TGTGCCAGCAGCTTAACTCCTGGCGGGGGGGCGGATACGCAGTATTTT.

With regard to this clonotype: A much larger clone lies one base from this, so it may be a read error. The chain carries TRBV29-1 and TRBJ2-1; the match to TRBD2 covers 14 bases. CDR1 is SQVTM and CDR2 is ANQGSEA in the germline V gene. V shed 7 bases and J 8 bases; nucleotides not matched to a gene: 7. The CDR3 is 14 amino acids. The CDR3 protein is CSGSGTSGGDEQFF. CDR3 coding DNA: TGCAGCGGGTCCGGGACTAGCGGGGGCGATGAGCAGTTCTTC.